This TCR beta chain was recorded in a study of prognosis after radiotherapy for stage I lung cancer. Across the study: None of the patients had concurrent treatment alongside stereotactic body radiotherapy. Post-radiotherapy, distant metastases were observed in four patients (median about 7 months), whereas no significant progression was observed in over twelve. Study-wide results and limits: Post-treatment Shannon entropy following stereotactic body radiation therapy was lower among patients who developed distant metastases.

Starting from genomic DNA, TCR beta CDR3 was amplified through two-round multiplex PCR. The first PCR round targeted every TRBV and TRBJ gene with specific primers. Via MiXCR, TCRdb re-called the multiplex PCR reads, giving one row per CDR3 protein. This table has under 20,000 distinct CDR3 sequences, roughly 45% appearing once. Many counts were recorded for this clonotype. Its antigen is unknown. A much more abundant neighbour one base away suggests this may be a read error. Peripheral venous blood was drawn in six-milliliter volumes, with a draw taken at each of two separate time points. This CDR3 is built from 15 residues. Germline-derived CDR1 and CDR2 are SGDLS and YYNGEE.

The TCR originated in a donor over 45 with non-small cell lung cancer. The sample consisted of PBMCs, taken before or after stereotactic body radiation therapy (not recorded which). The chain is built from TRBV9 and TRBJ1-2; D remains unclear. CDR3 loop: CASSVDESLGYGHTF. The CDR3 coding sequence is TGTGCCAGCAGCGTAGATGAGAGTCTAGGCTATGGCCACACCTTC.